These T cell receptor beta chains were read from a single sample in a study of vaccination effects on CD4 cells after COVID-19. TCRdb's copy holds only in-frame clones and misses some; the assay was immunoSEQ multiplex PCR. This table has around 30,000 clones, around four fifths appearing once. Antigen specificity for these receptors is unknown. Sequences were derived from CD4+ T cells from PBMCs cultured with HCoV-NL63 spike peptides, sampled after COVID-19 vaccination. Receptor source: a human donor who received a COVID-19 vaccine. Both conserved end residues are part of each CDR3. The D gene is left open where the match is weak.

J gene: TRBJ2-1; V gene: TRBV21-1; D gene: NA; CDR3 protein: CASSNGTAQFF
J gene: TRBJ1-2; V gene: TRBV6-1; D gene: NA; CDR3 protein: CASSDWGGGYTF
J gene: TRBJ2-7; V gene: TRBV4-1; D gene: NA; CDR3 protein: CASSQDQTGYEQYF
J gene: TRBJ2-7; V gene: TRBV25-1; D gene: NA; CDR3 protein: CASSERRERQYF
J gene: TRBJ2-1; V gene: TRBV5-1; D gene: NA; CDR3 protein: CASSSPGGGGGLNEQFF
J gene: TRBJ2-5; V gene: TRBV14; D gene: TRBD2; CDR3 protein: CASSSFLAGVGAQYF
J gene: TRBJ2-7; V gene: TRBV7-6; D gene: TRBD1; CDR3 protein: CASSPRTGAIYEQYF
J gene: TRBJ1-4; V gene: TRBV11-2; D gene: NA; CDR3 protein: CASSPGSLNEKLFF
J gene: TRBJ2-3; V gene: TRBV5-4; D gene: NA; CDR3 protein: CASSGALRGGADTQYF
J gene: TRBJ2-5; V gene: TRBV12-3/TRBV12-4; D gene: NA; CDR3 protein: CASSLASQETQYF
J gene: TRBJ2-7; V gene: TRBV15; D gene: NA; CDR3 protein: CATSRDRDGSYEQYF
J gene: TRBJ2-4; V gene: TRBV7-9; D gene: NA; CDR3 protein: CASSNSLTVKNIQYF
J gene: TRBJ2-5; V gene: TRBV11-3; D gene: NA; CDR3 protein: CASSPGRAVQETQYF
J gene: TRBJ1-1; V gene: TRBV7-9; D gene: NA; CDR3 protein: CASSLDLGMNTEAFF
J gene: TRBJ1-2; V gene: TRBV4-1; D gene: NA; CDR3 protein: CASSQDTAGDYYGYTF
J gene: TRBJ1-2; V gene: TRBV18; D gene: NA; CDR3 protein: CASSPRREDGYTF
J gene: TRBJ2-3; V gene: TRBV9; D gene: NA; CDR3 protein: CASSLRDSTDTQYF
J gene: TRBJ2-2; V gene: TRBV10-3; D gene: NA; CDR3 protein: CAISESTDPTGELFF
J gene: TRBJ1-4; V gene: TRBV3-1/TRBV3-2; D gene: NA; CDR3 protein: CASSQVGGTNEKLFF
J gene: TRBJ2-4; V gene: TRBV7-9; D gene: TRBD2; CDR3 protein: CASSRLGLAPAKNIQYF
J gene: TRBJ2-2; V gene: TRBV5-8; D gene: NA; CDR3 protein: CASSLGLGNTGELFF
J gene: TRBJ2-7; V gene: TRBV4-2; D gene: TRBD1; CDR3 protein: CASSQDLGTGRGVYSSYEQYF
J gene: TRBJ2-2; V gene: TRBV5-1; D gene: TRBD2; CDR3 protein: CASTYRSGGPTGELFF
J gene: TRBJ1-5; V gene: TRBV5-1; D gene: NA; CDR3 protein: CASSLQGGRNQPQHF
J gene: TRBJ1-3; V gene: TRBV19; D gene: NA; CDR3 protein: CASSIGGTGNTIYF
J gene: TRBJ2-7; V gene: TRBV12-3/TRBV12-4; D gene: TRBD1; CDR3 protein: CASSPSTGRQYF
J gene: TRBJ1-1; V gene: TRBV29-1; D gene: NA; CDR3 protein: CSVEAAMNTEAFF
J gene: TRBJ1-2; V gene: TRBV29-1; D gene: NA; CDR3 protein: CSVEGTGISAGYTF
J gene: TRBJ2-3; V gene: TRBV7-6; D gene: NA; CDR3 protein: CASSLMGGSTDTQYF
J gene: TRBJ2-5; V gene: TRBV5-1; D gene: TRBD1; CDR3 protein: CASRTGGASKETQYF
J gene: TRBJ2-3; V gene: TRBV7-9; D gene: NA; CDR3 protein: CASSLRSRISTDTQYF
J gene: TRBJ1-1; V gene: TRBV7-7; D gene: NA; CDR3 protein: CASSRDTNTEAFF
J gene: TRBJ2-5; V gene: TRBV5-6; D gene: TRBD1; CDR3 protein: CASSLGQGALETQYF
J gene: TRBJ1-5; V gene: TRBV10-3; D gene: NA; CDR3 protein: CAISDKRGNQPQHF
J gene: TRBJ1-4; V gene: TRBV5-1; D gene: NA; CDR3 protein: CASSLGRNEKLFF
J gene: TRBJ2-2; V gene: TRBV5-1; D gene: NA; CDR3 protein: CASSFNLQAGELFF
J gene: TRBJ1-2; V gene: TRBV9; D gene: NA; CDR3 protein: CASSVGGVEYGYTF
J gene: TRBJ2-3; V gene: TRBV24-1; D gene: NA; CDR3 protein: CATSDSPTTDTQYF
J gene: TRBJ2-7; V gene: TRBV27; D gene: NA; CDR3 protein: CASKPNAVGSYEQYF
J gene: TRBJ2-7; V gene: TRBV28; D gene: NA; CDR3 protein: CASTGSSYEQYF
J gene: TRBJ2-3; V gene: TRBV5-4; D gene: NA; CDR3 protein: CASRLELQGSGDTQYF
J gene: TRBJ2-7; V gene: TRBV7-2; D gene: TRBD2; CDR3 protein: CASSPASGSWYF
J gene: TRBJ2-1; V gene: TRBV11-3; D gene: TRBD1; CDR3 protein: CASSPQGAYRGPSTNEQFF